Listed here are 7 T cell receptor beta chains from one sample, sequenced in a study of T cells in Graves' hyperthyroidism and ophthalmopathy. Amplification targeted TCR beta CDR3 regions from RNA transcripts. HTBI primers were the set used in a first-round RT-PCR of the TCR CDR3. TCRdb re-called the multiplex PCR reads through MiXCR, storing one row per CDR3 protein. The sample includes roughly 800,000 distinct CDR3 sequences, approximately 40% of them seen just once. Sequencing was carried out using blood. The receptors were gathered from a man younger than 35 with Graves' hyperthyroidism.

The gene calls are TRBV9 and TRBJ2-2; TRBD2 agrees at 8 bases. From germline, CDR1 is SGDLS and CDR2 YYNGEE. The CDR3 spans 16 residues. V lost 4 bases and J lost 7; bases outside the gene matches: 12. CDR3 loop: CASSPWTGGRNGELFF. The CDR3 nucleotides are TGTGCCAGCAGCCCCTGGACGGGGGGGCGTAACGGGGAGCTGTTTTTT.

The table lists this clonotype with a few counts. This chain uses TRBV2 with TRBJ2-5; TRBD2 agrees at 9 bases. Losses at the gene ends were 5 bases for V and 5 bases for J; bases not matched to a gene: 18. The CDR3 contains 18 residues. Germline V gives CDR1 SNHLY, CDR2 FYNNEI. CDR3 DNA sequence: TGTGCCAGCAGTTACGACTGGGGGACTAGCTTTAGTTCGGAGACCCAGTACTTC. As protein: CASSYDWGTSFSSETQYF.

A single count supports this clonotype. The V gene is TRBV2, the J gene TRBJ2-2; unclear D gene. Germline V gene sequence: CDR1 SNHLY, CDR2 FYNNEI. With 9 bases removed from V and 4 bases from J, the gap between germline ends came to 18 bases. There are 15 residues in the CDR3. CDR3 loop: CASRDERVATGELFF. CDR3 sequence (DNA): TGTGCCAGTCGTGACGAACGGGTGGCCACCGGGGAGCTGTTTTTT.

The V and J genes are TRBV9 and TRBJ1-6; D unclear. The V and J ends lost 0 bases and 6 bases respectively, with 16 bases between them. Germline V lookup: CDR1 SGDLS, CDR2 YYNGEE. This CDR3 contains 17 residues. The CDR3 DNA reads as TGTGCCAGCAGCGTAGCTGGAGGGAGGGTGGGTAATTCACCCCTCCACTTT. This gives the protein CASSVAGGRVGNSPLHF.

This clonotype was detected ten times or more. The chain is built from TRBV15 and TRBJ1-1; no firm D call. The CDR3 consists of 16 residues. Trimming removed 0 bases from V and 5 bases from J, with 16 bases in between. In germline, CDR1 is LNHNV, CDR2 YYDKDF (reference sequence). The DNA of the CDR3 is TGTGCCACCAGCAGAGACAAGAGCACGGGAGGGACTGAAGCTTTCTTT. Protein: CATSRDKSTGGTEAFF.

This clonotype came up a few times. V gene TRBV7-9 combines with J gene TRBJ2-7; D assignment may be TRBD1 or TRBD2 (5 bases each). V was trimmed by 5 bases and J by 1 base, leaving 15 bases between them. Per germline, CDR1 SEHNR and CDR2 FQNEAQ (reference sequence). CDR3 length: 15 residues. CDR3 residues: CASSQEGKPSYEQYF. The CDR3 DNA sequence: TGTGCCAGCAGCCAAGAGGGGAAACCATCCTACGAGCAGTACTTC. Complete variable domain (other parts from reference TRBV7-9 and TRBJ2-7): DTGVSQNPRHKITKRGQNVTFRCDPISEHNRLYWYRQTLGQGPEFLTYFQNEAQLEKSRLLSDRFSAERPKGSFSTLEIQRTEQGDSAMYLCASSQEGKPSYEQYFGPGTRLTVT.

This chain links TRBV9 with TRBJ2-5, with D perhaps TRBD1 or TRBD2 (6 bases each). The CDR3 has 12 residues. Germline V gives CDR1 SGDLS, CDR2 YYNGEE. Trimming pared 5 bases from V and 7 bases from J, leaving 12 bases between. In nucleotides, the CDR3 is TGTGCCAGCAGTTGGGGGGCAAGGACCCAGTACTTC. This encodes CASSWGARTQYF.